The clone carrying this T cell receptor (beta chain) came up many times. Antigen specificity is unknown. This record belongs to a study of T cells in Graves' hyperthyroidism and ophthalmopathy. About the study: Initial diagnosis, before any treatment, was when peripheral blood was collected.

Germline loops: CDR1 SGDLS, CDR2 YYNGEE. The CDR3 sequence is 14 residues long. Germline trimming cut 0 bases from V and 6 bases from J; bases unmatched to any gene: 3. The study, taken as a whole, reports: Blood also carried most thyroid clonotypes expanded above 0.001.

Amplification yielded TCR beta CDR3 regions, with RNA transcripts as the source. Carried out on the TCR CDR3, a first-round RT-PCR used the HTBI primer set. From the multiplex PCR reads, TCRdb called clonotypes with MiXCR, one entry per CDR3 protein. Of approximately 520,000 distinct CDR3 sequences in the sample, around 21% were seen once. The chain recombines TRBV9 with TRBJ2-7, with 10 positions matching TRBD1. The sample comprised blood. The receptor was isolated from a man between 18 and 35 years old with Graves' hyperthyroidism. Written as DNA, the CDR3 is TGTGCCAGCAGCGTAGGACAGGGGGCAAGCGAGCAGTACTTC. Its translation: CASSVGQGASEQYF.